The next 18 T cell receptor beta chains were all read from a single sample in a study of T cell responses to AZD1222 COVID-19 vaccine. Data came from immunoSEQ multiplex PCR; TCRdb stores just in-frame clones and leaves some out. The top ten hold 5.5% to 6% of the sample, which has 150,000 to 180,000 clones, roughly nine tenths seen once. The source material was peripheral blood, sampled on day 0 of MenACWY control vaccination. The source of these receptors is an adult in good health.

The chain is built from TRBV6-1 and TRBJ2-2; D unclear. CDR1 and CDR2 from the germline V gene are MNHNS and SASEGT. V dropped 0 bases and J dropped 0 bases, with 14 bases sitting between them. This CDR3 is built from 18 residues. Here the CDR3 reads CASSEARSARPNTGELFF. The DNA for the CDR3 is TGTGCCAGCAGTGAAGCGAGGTCGGCGCGTCCGAACACCGGGGAGCTGTTTTTT.

The genes are TRBV6-5 and TRBJ2-7; maybe TRBD1 (5 bases). The germline V gene has CDR1 MNHEY and CDR2 SVGAGI. V was clipped by 6 bases and J by 2 bases, with 17 bases between them. This CDR3 has 15 residues. The CDR3 is CASRAMAQGAYEQYF. The CDR3 nucleotides are TGTGCCAGCAGGGCTATGGCCCAAGGGGCCTACGAGCAGTACTTC.

This clone has more than one count but fewer than ten. The J gene is TRBJ2-7, the V gene TRBV10-3; TRBD1 matches at 10 bases. The CDR3 is 18 amino acids. V gave up 0 bases and J gave up 2 bases; unmatched junction bases: 10. Germline lookup yields CDR1 ENHRY and CDR2 SYGVKD. CDR3: CAISESATGGRSPYEQYF. CDR3 bases: TGTGCCATCAGTGAGTCTGCGACAGGGGGCCGATCTCCCTACGAGCAGTACTTC.

CDR3 loop: CASSEHRGGPAFNEQFF. In DNA form, the CDR3 reads TGTGCCAGCAGTGAACATAGGGGGGGCCCGGCGTTCAATGAGCAGTTCTTC. The rearrangement uses TRBV6-1 and TRBJ2-1; D is perhaps TRBD2 (7 bases). V was trimmed by 2 bases and J by 6 bases, leaving 20 bases between them. Germline CDR1 is MNHNS and CDR2 is SASEGT. This CDR3 spans 17 amino acids.

This clone was detected a few times. This rearrangement joins TRBV5-1 to TRBJ2-7; possible D gene TRBD2, 5 bases. The CDR3 totals 13 residues. CDR1 and CDR2 from the germline V gene are SGHRS and YFSETQ. V lost 5 bases to trimming and J lost 0 bases, with 9 bases between them. CDR3 residues: CASRSGFSYEQYF. In DNA, the CDR3 is TGCGCCAGCAGGTCGGGGTTCTCCTACGAGCAGTACTTC.

This clone occurred a few times. The chain carries TRBV11-2 and TRBJ1-3, with D perhaps TRBD1 (6 bases). Per the germline V gene, CDR1 is SGHAT and CDR2 is FQNNGV. This CDR3 region has 14 residues. V dropped 6 bases and J dropped 4 bases, with 13 bases sitting between them. As DNA, the CDR3 is TGTGCCAGCAGTCTTGACAGGAGAGGAAACACCATATATTTT. It translates to CASSLDRRGNTIYF. The full variable domain, completed using reference TRBV11-2 and TRBJ1-3, is EAGVAQSPRYKIIEKRQSVAFWCNPISGHATLYWYQQILGQGPKLLIQFQNNGVVDDSQLPKDRFSAERLKGVDSTLKIQPAKLEDSAVYLCASSLDRRGNTIYFGEGSWLTVV.

V and J are TRBV6-6 and TRBJ1-3; no definite D call. CDR1 and CDR2 (germline): MNHNY, SVGAGI (reference sequence). This CDR3 contains 13 residues. V was cut by 4 bases and J by 0 bases, with 4 bases left in between. DNA of the CDR3: TGTGCCAGCAGTTCGTACTCTGGAAACACCATATATTTT. Amino acid sequence: CASSSYSGNTIYF.

This chain connects TRBV6-5 to TRBJ2-1; 9 positions match TRBD1. Germline V gene lookup returns CDR1 MNHEY and CDR2 SVGAGI. The CDR3 extends over 15 amino acids. Germline trimming cut 7 bases from V and 1 base from J; bases unmatched to any gene: 5. Here the CDR3 reads CASKATGGSYNEQFF. In DNA form, the CDR3 reads TGTGCCAGCAAGGCGACAGGGGGGTCCTACAATGAGCAGTTCTTC.

This clone was detected once. The chain couples TRBV27 to TRBJ2-1, with TRBD1 identical over 8 bases. Per the germline V gene, CDR1 is MNHEY and CDR2 is SMNVEV (reference sequence). This CDR3 is 16 amino acids long. Trimming removed 8 bases from V and 9 bases from J; junction bases left unmatched: 18. This chain's CDR3 is CASGVFLAQGVGEQFF. The DNA of the CDR3 is TGTGCCAGCGGAGTTTTTCTGGCACAGGGGGTCGGTGAGCAGTTCTTC.

This clone was counted once. This sequence joins TRBV27 and TRBJ1-1; D remains unclear. CDR1 is MNHEY, CDR2 SMNVEV, per germline (reference sequence). V lost 5 bases and J 3 bases, leaving 16 bases between the germline ends. CDR3 length equals 15 residues. The DNA of the CDR3 is TGTGCCAGCAGTCCCAATCCTTTGCGGGACACTGAAGCTTTCTTT. It is translated as CASSPNPLRDTEAFF.

The rearrangement uses TRBV19 and TRBJ2-7, with 10 bases lining up with TRBD2. The CDR3 has 15 amino acids. J gave up 7 bases and V 9 bases, and 15 bases lay outside the gene matches. In germline, CDR1 is LNHDA, CDR2 SQIVND (reference sequence). CDR3 protein: CASHASGSSVGEQYF. Here the CDR3 DNA reads TGTGCCAGCCACGCTAGCGGGAGTAGTGTAGGGGAGCAGTACTTC.

The table lists this clone with a count of one. V and J are TRBV23-1 and TRBJ2-2; tentative D call: TRBD1 (5 bases). TRBV23-1 falls under the ORF class, with uncertain function. The CDR3 spans 16 residues. V lost 5 bases, J lost 0 bases, and 13 bases lay in between. In DNA form, the CDR3 reads TGCGCCAGCAGTTTATATAGGGGTCCGAACACCGGGGAGCTGTTTTTT. It translates to CASSLYRGPNTGELFF.

The rearrangement links TRBV19 to TRBJ1-1; D gene uncertain. The V gene lost 0 bases and the J gene lost 1 base, with 6 bases spanning the gap. Germline lookup yields CDR1 LNHDA and CDR2 SQIVND (reference sequence). This CDR3 has 14 amino acids. The CDR3 protein is CASSIELTNTEAFF. CDR3 sequence (DNA): TGTGCCAGTAGTATAGAATTGACGAACACTGAAGCTTTCTTT. The whole variable domain, filled in from reference TRBV19 and TRBJ1-1, reads DGGITQSPKYLFRKEGQNVTLSCEQNLNHDAMYWYRQDPGQGLRLIYYSQIVNDFQKGDIAEGYSVSREKKESFPLTVTSAQKNPTAFYLCASSIELTNTEAFFGQGTRLTVV.

The chain uses TRBV7-8 and TRBJ1-2, with a possible D match to TRBD1 (5 bases). Trimming stripped 3 bases from V and 6 bases from J, with 14 bases between. The CDR3 totals 14 residues. CDR1 SGHVS and CDR2 FQNEAQ come from the germline V gene. CDR3 loop: CASSFTGSLNGYTF. The DNA of the CDR3 is TGTGCCAGCAGCTTCACAGGATCCCTCAATGGCTACACCTTC.

V usage is TRBV12-3 or TRBV12-4 and J usage is TRBJ2-2, with D unclear. The CDR3 extends over 13 amino acids. Trimming took off 3 bases at V and 6 bases at J, with 8 bases between the two ends. CDR3 amino acids: CASSFGWAGELFF. The CDR3 coding sequence is TGTGCCAGCAGTTTCGGGTGGGCCGGGGAGCTGTTTTTT.

Only a few counts were recorded for this clone. V is TRBV27 and J is TRBJ1-1, with D maybe TRBD1 (6 bases). The CDR3 covers 14 residues. V gave up 6 bases and J gave up 4 bases, with 15 bases separating them. CDR1 MNHEY and CDR2 SMNVEV come from the germline V gene (reference sequence). Written as DNA, the CDR3 is TGTGCCAGCAGCGGCAGGAGAGGGGGCACTGAAGCTTTCTTT. It translates to CASSGRRGGTEAFF.

The V call is TRBV3-1 (or the pseudogene TRBV3-2), the J call TRBJ1-2; D is undetermined. With 4 bases removed from V and 4 bases from J, the gap between germline ends came to 16 bases. Germline assignment: CDR1 LGHDT and CDR2 YNNKEL (reference sequence). The CDR3 totals 15 residues. CDR3 sequence reads: CASSPTNPRSYGYTF. The CDR3 bases are TGTGCCAGCAGCCCCACTAATCCCCGGAGCTATGGCTACACCTTC.

Only a few counts were recorded for this clone. The rearrangement joins TRBV5-1 to TRBJ1-5; 8 bases fit TRBD1. The CDR3 runs 15 residues. The J segment lost 4 bases and the V segment lost 4 bases, leaving 7 bases of the junction unmatched. The germline CDR1 and CDR2 sequences are SGHRS and YFSETQ. The CDR3 spells CASSQGTGYNQPQHF. Written as DNA, the CDR3 is TGCGCCAGCAGCCAGGGGACAGGCTATAATCAGCCCCAGCATTTT.